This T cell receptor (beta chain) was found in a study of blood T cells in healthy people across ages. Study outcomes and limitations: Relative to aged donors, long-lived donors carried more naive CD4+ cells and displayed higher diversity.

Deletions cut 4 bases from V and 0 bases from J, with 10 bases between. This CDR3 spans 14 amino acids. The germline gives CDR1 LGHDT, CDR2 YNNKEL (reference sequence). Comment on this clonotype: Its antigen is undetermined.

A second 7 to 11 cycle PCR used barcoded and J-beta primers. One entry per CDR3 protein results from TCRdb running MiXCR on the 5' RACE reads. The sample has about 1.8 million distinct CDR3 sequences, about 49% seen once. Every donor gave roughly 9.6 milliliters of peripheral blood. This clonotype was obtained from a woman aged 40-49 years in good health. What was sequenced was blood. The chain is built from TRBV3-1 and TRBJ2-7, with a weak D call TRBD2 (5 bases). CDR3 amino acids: CASSRRMDSYEQYF. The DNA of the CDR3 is TGTGCCAGCAGCCGGAGGATGGACTCCTACGAGCAGTACTTC.